This T cell receptor (beta chain) stems from a study of glioma-infiltrating T cells after dendritic cell vaccination. Study information: Patients received autologous tumor lysate-pulsed dendritic cell vaccination between the early 2000s and the early 2010s. Autologous tumor lysate was loaded overnight onto monocyte-derived dendritic cells grown approximately seven days with IL-4 and GM-CSF.

General study results and limits: Few patients contributed both blood and tumor specimens.

Described time point: after dendritic cell vaccination, including at tumor progression/relapse. The repertoire was sequenced with immunoSEQ multiplex PCR; TCRdb's copy has only in-frame clones and lacks some. The sample has 110,000 or so clones, 90% seen once; the top ten hold 2.7%. Concerning this clone itself: Its cognate antigen is unknown.

This CDR3 is built from 15 residues. Looked up from germline, CDR1 is LNHDA and CDR2 is SQIVND (reference sequence). The junction had 5 bases not matched to a gene; V was cut back by 6 bases and J by 3 bases. The TCR comes from a human donor with glioblastoma. The rearrangement links TRBV19 to TRBJ2-7, with 13 positions matching TRBD2. The sample in question was blood, obtained after dendritic cell vaccination. The CDR3 bases are TGTGCCAGTAGGAGGACTAGCGGGGGCGTCTACGAGCAGTACTTC. Translation gives CASRRTSGGVYEQYF. The full variable domain, with the rest looked up from reference TRBV19 and TRBJ2-7, is DGGITQSPKYLFRKEGQNVTLSCEQNLNHDAMYWYRQDPGQGLRLIYYSQIVNDFQKGDIAEGYSVSREKKESFPLTVTSAQKNPTAFYLCASRRTSGGVYEQYFGPGTRLTVT.